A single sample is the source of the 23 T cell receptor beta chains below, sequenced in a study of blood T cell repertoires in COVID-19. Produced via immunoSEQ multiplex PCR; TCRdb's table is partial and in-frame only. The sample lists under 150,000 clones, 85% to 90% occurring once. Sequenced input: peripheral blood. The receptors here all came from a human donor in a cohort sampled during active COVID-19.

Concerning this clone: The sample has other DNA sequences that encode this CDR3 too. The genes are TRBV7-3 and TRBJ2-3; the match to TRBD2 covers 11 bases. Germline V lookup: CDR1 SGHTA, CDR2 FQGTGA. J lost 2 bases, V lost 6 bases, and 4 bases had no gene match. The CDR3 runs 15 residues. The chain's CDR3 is CASSLAGGSTDTQYF. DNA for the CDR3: TGTGCCAGCAGTCTAGCGGGGGGATCCACAGATACGCAGTATTTT.

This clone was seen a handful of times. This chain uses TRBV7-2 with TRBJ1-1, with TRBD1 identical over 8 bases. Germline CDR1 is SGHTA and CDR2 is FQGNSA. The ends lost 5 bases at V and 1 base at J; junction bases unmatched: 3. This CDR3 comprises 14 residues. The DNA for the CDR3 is TGTGCCAGCAGCCGGCAGGGGGCGAACACTGAAGCTTTCTTT. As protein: CASSRQGANTEAFF.

The CDR3 DNA is TGTGCTAGTGGCCCAGGTCTCGGGGGATCACCCCTCCACTTT. Translating it yields CASGPGLGGSPLHF. This chain links TRBV12-5 with TRBJ1-6; the D gene is possibly TRBD1 (5 bases). The V end lost 6 bases, the J end lost 10 bases, and 16 bases lay between the germline ends. CDR3 length: 14 amino acids. The germline V gene has CDR1 LGHNT and CDR2 FRNRAP.

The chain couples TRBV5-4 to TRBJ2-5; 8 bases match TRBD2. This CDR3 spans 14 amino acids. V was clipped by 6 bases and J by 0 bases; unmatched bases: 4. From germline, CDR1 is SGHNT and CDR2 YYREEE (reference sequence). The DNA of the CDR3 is TGTGCCAGCAACCCGGGGGGGTACCAAGAGACCCAGTACTTC. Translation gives CASNPGGYQETQYF.

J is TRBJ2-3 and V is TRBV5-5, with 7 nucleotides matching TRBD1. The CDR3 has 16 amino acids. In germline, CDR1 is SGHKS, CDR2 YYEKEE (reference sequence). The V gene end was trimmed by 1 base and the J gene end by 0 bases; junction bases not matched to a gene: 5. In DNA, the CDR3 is TGTGCCAGCAGCTTGCCCCCGGGACAGAGCACAGATACGCAGTATTTT. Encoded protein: CASSLPPGQSTDTQYF.

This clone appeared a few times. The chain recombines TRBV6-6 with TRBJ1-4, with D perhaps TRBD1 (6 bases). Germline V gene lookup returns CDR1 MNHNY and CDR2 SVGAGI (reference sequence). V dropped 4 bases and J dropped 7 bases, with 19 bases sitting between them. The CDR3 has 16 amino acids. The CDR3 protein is CASSWDLGGRGEKLFF. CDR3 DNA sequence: TGTGCCAGCAGTTGGGACCTCGGGGGGCGAGGTGAAAAACTGTTTTTT.

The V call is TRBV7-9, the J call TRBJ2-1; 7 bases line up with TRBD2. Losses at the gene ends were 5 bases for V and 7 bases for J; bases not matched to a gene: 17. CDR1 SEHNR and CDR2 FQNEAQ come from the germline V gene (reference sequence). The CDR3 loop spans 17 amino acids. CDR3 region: CASSPRGTKLSRNEQFF. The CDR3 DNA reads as TGTGCCAGCAGCCCCCGAGGGACTAAACTCTCTCGGAATGAGCAGTTCTTC. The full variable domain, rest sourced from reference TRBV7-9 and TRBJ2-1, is DTGVSQNPRHKITKRGQNVTFRCDPISEHNRLYWYRQTLGQGPEFLTYFQNEAQLEKSRLLSDRFSAERPKGSFSTLEIQRTEQGDSAMYLCASSPRGTKLSRNEQFFGPGTRLTVL.

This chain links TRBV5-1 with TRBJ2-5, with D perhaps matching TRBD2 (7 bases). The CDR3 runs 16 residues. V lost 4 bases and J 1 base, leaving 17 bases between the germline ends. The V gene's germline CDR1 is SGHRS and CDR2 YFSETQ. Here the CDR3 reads CASSLVHGGLQETQYF. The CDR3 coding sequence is TGCGCCAGCAGCCTGGTTCACGGGGGGCTCCAAGAGACCCAGTACTTC.

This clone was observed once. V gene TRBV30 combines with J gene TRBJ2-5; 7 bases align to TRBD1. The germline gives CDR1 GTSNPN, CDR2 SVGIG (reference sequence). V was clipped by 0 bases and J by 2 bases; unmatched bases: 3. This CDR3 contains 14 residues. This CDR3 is CAWSVGRGQETQYF. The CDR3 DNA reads TGTGCCTGGAGTGTCGGCAGGGGGCAAGAGACCCAGTACTTC. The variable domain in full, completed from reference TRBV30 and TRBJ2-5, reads SQTIHQWPATLVQPVGSPLSLECTVEGTSNPNLYWYRQAAGRGLQLLFYSVGIGQISSEVPQNLSASRPQDRQFILSSKKLLLSDSGFYLCAWSVGRGQETQYFGPGTRLLVL.

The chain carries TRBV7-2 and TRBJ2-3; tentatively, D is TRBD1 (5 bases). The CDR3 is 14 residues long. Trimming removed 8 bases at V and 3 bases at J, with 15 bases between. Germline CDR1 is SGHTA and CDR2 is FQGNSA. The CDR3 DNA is TGTGCCAGCGCGCGGACAACCATAACAGATACGCAGTATTTT. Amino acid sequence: CASARTTITDTQYF.

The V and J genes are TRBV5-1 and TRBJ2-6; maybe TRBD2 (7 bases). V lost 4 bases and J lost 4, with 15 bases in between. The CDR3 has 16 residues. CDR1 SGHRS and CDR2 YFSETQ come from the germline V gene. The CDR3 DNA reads TGCGCCAGCAGCATCGGACGGGGGGCGGGGGCCAACGTCCTGACTTTC. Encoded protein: CASSIGRGAGANVLTF.

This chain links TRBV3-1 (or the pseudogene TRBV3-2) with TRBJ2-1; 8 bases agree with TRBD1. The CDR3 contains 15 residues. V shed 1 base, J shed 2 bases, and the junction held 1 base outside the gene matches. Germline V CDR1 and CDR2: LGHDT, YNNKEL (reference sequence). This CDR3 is CASSQAGGAYNEQFF. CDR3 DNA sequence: TGTGCCAGCAGCCAAGCAGGGGGCGCCTACAATGAGCAGTTCTTC.

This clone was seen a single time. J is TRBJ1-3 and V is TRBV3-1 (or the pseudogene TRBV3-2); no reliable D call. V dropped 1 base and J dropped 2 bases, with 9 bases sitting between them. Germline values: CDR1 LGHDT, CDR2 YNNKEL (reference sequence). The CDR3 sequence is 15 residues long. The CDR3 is CASSQVGGAGNTIYF. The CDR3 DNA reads TGTGCCAGCAGCCAAGTTGGCGGGGCTGGAAACACCATATATTTT.

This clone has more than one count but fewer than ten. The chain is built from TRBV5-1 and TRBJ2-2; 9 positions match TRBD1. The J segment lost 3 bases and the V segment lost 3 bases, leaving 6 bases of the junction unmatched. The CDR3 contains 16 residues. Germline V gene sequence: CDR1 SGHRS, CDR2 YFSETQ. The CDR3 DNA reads TGCGCCAGCAGCTCCACAGGGGGCGGGTACACCGGGGAGCTGTTTTTT. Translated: CASSSTGGGYTGELFF.

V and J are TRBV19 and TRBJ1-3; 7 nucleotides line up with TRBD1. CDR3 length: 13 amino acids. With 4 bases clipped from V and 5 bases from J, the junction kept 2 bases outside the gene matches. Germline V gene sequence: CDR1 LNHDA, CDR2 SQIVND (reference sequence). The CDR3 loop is CASSRQGRNTIYF. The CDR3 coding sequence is TGTGCCAGTAGTAGACAGGGTAGAAACACCATATATTTT.

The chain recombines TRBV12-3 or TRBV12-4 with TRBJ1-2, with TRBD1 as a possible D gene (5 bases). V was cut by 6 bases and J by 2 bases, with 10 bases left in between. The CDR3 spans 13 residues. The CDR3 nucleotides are TGTGCCAGCAGGTGGGGCAGCAACTATGGCTACACCTTC. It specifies CASRWGSNYGYTF.

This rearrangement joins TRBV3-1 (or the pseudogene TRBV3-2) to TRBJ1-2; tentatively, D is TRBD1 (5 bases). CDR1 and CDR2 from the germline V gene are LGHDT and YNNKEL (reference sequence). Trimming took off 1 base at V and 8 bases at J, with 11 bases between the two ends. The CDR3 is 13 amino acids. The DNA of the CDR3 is TGTGCCAGCAGCCAAGCTCCCCAGGGCGGCTACACCTTC. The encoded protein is CASSQAPQGGYTF.

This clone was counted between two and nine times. The CDR3 loop reads CASGLAGVQETQYF. The CDR3 region has the DNA TGTGCCAGTGGACTAGCGGGGGTCCAAGAGACCCAGTACTTC. The chain couples TRBV19 to TRBJ2-5; TRBD2 agrees at 13 bases. V lost 8 bases to trimming and J lost 1 base; unmatched junction nucleotides: 1. CDR3 length: 14 amino acids. Germline loops: CDR1 LNHDA, CDR2 SQIVND (reference sequence).

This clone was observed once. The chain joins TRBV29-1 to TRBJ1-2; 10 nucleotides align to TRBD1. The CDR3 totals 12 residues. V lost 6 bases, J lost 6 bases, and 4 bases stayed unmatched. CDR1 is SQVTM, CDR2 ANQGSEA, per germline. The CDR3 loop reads CSVGDRGDGYTF. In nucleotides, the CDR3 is TGCAGCGTAGGGGACAGGGGAGATGGCTACACCTTC.

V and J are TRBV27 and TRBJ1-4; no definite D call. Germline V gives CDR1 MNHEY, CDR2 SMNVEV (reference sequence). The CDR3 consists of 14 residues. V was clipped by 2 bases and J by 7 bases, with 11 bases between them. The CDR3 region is CASSLIGPSEKLFF. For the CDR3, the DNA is TGTGCCAGCAGTTTAATTGGGCCGAGTGAAAAACTGTTTTTT.

CDR3 sequence: CASSFQGRGNEQFF. DNA of the CDR3: TGTGCCAGCAGTTTCCAGGGTAGGGGGAATGAGCAGTTCTTC. This chain links TRBV6-6 with TRBJ2-1; D is possibly TRBD1 (6 bases). CDR3 length equals 14 residues. With 4 bases removed from V and 7 bases from J, the gap between germline ends came to 14 bases. Germline CDR1 and CDR2: MNHNY and SVGAGI (reference sequence).

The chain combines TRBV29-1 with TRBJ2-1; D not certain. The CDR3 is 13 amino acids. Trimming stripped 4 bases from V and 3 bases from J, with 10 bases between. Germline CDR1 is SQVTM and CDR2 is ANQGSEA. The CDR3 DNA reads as TGCAGCGTTGTTGGTAGCTTCTACAATGAGCAGTTCTTC. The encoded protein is CSVVGSFYNEQFF.

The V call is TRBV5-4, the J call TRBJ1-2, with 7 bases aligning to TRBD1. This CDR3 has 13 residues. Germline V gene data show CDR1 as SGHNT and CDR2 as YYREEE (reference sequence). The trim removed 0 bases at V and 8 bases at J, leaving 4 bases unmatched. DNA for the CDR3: TGTGCCAGCAGCTTGGACAGGGGCAGAGGCTACACCTTC. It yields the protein CASSLDRGRGYTF.